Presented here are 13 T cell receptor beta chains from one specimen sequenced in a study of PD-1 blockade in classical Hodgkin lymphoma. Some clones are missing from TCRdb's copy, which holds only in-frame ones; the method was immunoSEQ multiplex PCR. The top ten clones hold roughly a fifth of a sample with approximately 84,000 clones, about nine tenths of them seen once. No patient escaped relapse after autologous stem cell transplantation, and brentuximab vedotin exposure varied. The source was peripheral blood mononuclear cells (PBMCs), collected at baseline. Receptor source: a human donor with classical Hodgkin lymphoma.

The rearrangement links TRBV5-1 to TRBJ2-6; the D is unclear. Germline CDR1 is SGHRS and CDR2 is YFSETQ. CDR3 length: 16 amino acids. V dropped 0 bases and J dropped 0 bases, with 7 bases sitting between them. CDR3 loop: CASSLGGSSGANVLTF. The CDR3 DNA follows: TGCGCCAGCAGCTTGGGTGGCAGCTCTGGGGCCAACGTCCTGACTTTC.

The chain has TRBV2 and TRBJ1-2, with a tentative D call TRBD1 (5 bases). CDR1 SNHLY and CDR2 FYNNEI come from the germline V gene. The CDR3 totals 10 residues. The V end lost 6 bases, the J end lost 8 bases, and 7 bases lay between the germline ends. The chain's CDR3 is CASRRGGYTF. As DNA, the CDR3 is TGTGCCAGCAGACGGGGGGGCTACACCTTC.

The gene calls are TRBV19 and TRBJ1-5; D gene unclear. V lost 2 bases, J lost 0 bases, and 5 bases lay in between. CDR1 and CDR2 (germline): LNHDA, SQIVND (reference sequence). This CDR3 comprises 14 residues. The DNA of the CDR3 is TGTGCCAGTAGTATACGTCTTAGCAATCAGCCCCAGCATTTT. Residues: CASSIRLSNQPQHF.

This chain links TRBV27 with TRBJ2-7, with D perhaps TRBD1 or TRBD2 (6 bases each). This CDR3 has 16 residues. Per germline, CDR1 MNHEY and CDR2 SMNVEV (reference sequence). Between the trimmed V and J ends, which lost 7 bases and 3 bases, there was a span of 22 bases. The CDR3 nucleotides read TGTGCCAGCACCTCTTCTAGGGGGGCCCTGGACTACGAGCAGTACTTC. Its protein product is CASTSSRGALDYEQYF.

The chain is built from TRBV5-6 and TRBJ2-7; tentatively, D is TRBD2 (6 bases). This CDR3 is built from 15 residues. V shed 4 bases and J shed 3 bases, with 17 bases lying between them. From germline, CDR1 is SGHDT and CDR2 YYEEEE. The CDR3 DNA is TGTGCCAGCAGCACAGTGGGGGGACGACTCTACGAGCAGTACTTC. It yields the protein CASSTVGGRLYEQYF.

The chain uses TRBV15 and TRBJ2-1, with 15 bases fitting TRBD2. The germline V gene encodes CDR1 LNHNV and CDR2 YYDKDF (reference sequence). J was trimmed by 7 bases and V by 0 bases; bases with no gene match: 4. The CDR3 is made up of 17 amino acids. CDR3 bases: TGTGCCACCAGCAGAGATCTCGGGACTAGCGGGAGGAATGAGCAGTTCTTC. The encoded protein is CATSRDLGTSGRNEQFF.

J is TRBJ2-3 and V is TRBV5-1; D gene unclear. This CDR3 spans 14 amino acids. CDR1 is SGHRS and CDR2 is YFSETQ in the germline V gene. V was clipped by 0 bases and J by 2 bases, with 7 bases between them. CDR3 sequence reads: CASSLGDLTDTQYF. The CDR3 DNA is TGCGCCAGCAGCTTGGGCGACCTCACAGATACGCAGTATTTT.

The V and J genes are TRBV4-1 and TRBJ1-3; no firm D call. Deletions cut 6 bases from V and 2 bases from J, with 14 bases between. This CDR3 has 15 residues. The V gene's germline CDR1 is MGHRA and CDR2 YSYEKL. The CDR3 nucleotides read TGCGCCAGCAGTGGGCGCCTTGGCCCTGGAAACACCATATATTTT. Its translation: CASSGRLGPGNTIYF.

The CDR3 spells CASTTGSSGNTIYF. In nucleotides, the CDR3 is TGTGCCAGCACCACAGGCAGCTCTGGAAACACCATATATTTT. The V call is TRBV28, the J call TRBJ1-3, with D perhaps matching TRBD1 (5 bases). The CDR3 spans 14 residues. Germline lookup yields CDR1 MDHEN and CDR2 SYDVKM. V was shortened by 7 bases and J by 0 bases, with 10 bases between the two germline ends.

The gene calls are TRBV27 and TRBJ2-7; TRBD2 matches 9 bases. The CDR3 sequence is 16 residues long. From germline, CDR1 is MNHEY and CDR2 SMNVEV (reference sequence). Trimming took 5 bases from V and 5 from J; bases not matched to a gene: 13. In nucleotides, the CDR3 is TGTGCCAGCAGTCCAATCGGGCGGGAGGGCCAGAACGAGCAGTACTTC. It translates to CASSPIGREGQNEQYF.

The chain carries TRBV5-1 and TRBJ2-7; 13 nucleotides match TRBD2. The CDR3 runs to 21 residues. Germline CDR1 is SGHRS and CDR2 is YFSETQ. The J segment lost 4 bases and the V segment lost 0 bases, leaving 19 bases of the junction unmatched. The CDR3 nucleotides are TGCGCCAGCAGCTTGGTGCCAGGGTTTATTCGGACTAGCGGGAGACGTTACGAGCAGTACTTC. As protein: CASSLVPGFIRTSGRRYEQYF.

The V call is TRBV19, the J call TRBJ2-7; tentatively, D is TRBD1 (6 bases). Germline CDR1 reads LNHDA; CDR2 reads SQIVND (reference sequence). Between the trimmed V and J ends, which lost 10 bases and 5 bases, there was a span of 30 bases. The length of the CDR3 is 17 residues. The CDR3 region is CANNPGQVSYFTHEQYF. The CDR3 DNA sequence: TGTGCCAATAATCCGGGACAAGTTTCGTATTTTACCCACGAGCAGTACTTC.

The CDR3 is CASSQFRGRSIHEQFF. The CDR3, as DNA: TGCGCCAGCAGCCAATTCAGGGGGCGCAGTATCCATGAGCAGTTCTTC. The rearrangement links TRBV4-1 to TRBJ2-1; 8 positions agree with TRBD1. The V and J ends lost 2 bases and 8 bases, in that order; junction bases with no gene match: 11. In germline, CDR1 is MGHRA, CDR2 YSYEKL. The CDR3 is 16 amino acids.